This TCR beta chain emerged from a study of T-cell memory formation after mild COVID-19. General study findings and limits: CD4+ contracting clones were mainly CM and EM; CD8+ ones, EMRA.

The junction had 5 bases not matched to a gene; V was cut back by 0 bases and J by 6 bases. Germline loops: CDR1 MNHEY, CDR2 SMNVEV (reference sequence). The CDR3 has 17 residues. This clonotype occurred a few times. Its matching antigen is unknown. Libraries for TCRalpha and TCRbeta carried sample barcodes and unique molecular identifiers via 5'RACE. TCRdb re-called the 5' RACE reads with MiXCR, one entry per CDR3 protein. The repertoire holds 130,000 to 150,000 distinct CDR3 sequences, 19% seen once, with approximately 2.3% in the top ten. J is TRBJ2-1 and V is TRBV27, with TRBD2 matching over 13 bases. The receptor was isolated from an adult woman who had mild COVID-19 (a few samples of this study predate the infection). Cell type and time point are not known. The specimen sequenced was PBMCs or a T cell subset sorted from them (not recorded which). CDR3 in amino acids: CASSLSRTSGGPNEQFF. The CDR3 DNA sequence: TGTGCCAGCAGTTTATCACGGACTAGCGGGGGCCCCAATGAGCAGTTCTTC.